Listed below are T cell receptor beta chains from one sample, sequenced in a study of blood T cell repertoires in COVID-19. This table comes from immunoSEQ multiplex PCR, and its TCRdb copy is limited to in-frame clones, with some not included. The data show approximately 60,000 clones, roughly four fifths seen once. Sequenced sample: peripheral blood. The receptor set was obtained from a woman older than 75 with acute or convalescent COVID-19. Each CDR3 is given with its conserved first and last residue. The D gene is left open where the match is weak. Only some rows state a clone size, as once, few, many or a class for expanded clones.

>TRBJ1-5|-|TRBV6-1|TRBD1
TGTGCCAGCAGTGATAGGGGGCTAAGCAATCAGCCCCAGCATTTT
CASSDRGLSNQPQHF
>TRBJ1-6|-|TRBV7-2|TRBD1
TGTGCCAGCAGCTTAATCGGTCGGGGACAGGGCCTTTTT
CASSLIGRGQGLF
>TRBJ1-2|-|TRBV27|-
TGTGCCAGCAGTGTGCAGGGGTATAGTGGCTACACCTTC
CASSVQGYSGYTF
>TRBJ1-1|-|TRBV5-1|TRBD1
TGCGCCAGCAGCTTGAACAGGGGGAACACTGAAGCTTTCTTT
CASSLNRGNTEAFF
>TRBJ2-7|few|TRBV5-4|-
TGTGCCAGCAGCAACACCGCAGGGTCGAGGCATTACTTC
CASSNTAGSRHYF
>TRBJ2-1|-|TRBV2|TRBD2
TGTGCCAGCAGGTGGGGTAGCGGGAGTTATGAGCAGTTCTTC
CASRWGSGSYEQFF
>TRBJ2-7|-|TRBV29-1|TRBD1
TGCAGCGTTGAAGGGGACAGGAATCGGTACGAGCAGTACTTC
CSVEGDRNRYEQYF
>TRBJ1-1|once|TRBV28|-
TGTGCCAGCAGTGTGCGTAATCAAGCTTTCTTT
CASSVRNQAFF
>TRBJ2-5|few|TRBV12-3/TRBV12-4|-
TGTGCCAGCAGCCTGGGCGAGACCCAGTACTTC
CASSLGETQYF
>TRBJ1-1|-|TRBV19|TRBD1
TGTGCCAGTAGCCAGACAGGGGGCTCTAGGAGCACTGAAGCTTTCTTT
CASSQTGGSRSTEAFF
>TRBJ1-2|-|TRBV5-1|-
TGCGCCAGCAGCCCCCATCCCAATCAGGGAGGAGGCTATGGCTACACCTTC
CASSPHPNQGGGYGYTF
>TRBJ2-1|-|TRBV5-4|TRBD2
TGTGCCAGCAGCTTGGGCGGGGGGAGCTCCTACAATGAGCAGTTCTTC
CASSLGGGSSYNEQFF
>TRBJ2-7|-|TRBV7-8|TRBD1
TGTGCCAGCAGCAGGGACAGAGACGAGCAGTACTTC
CASSRDRDEQYF
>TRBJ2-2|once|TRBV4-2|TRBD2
TGTGCCAGCAGCCAAGATGTGGCGGGGGGGCTTATCGGGGAGCTGTTTTTT
CASSQDVAGGLIGELFF
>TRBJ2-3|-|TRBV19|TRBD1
TGTGCCAGTAGTATCGGTCAGGGGGCAGATACGCAGTATTTT
CASSIGQGADTQYF
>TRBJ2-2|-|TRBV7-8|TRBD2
TGTGCCAGCAGCTTAAGCGGGGGAAACACCGGGGAGCTGTTTTTT
CASSLSGGNTGELFF
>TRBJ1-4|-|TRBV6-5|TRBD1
TGTGCCGGCCGACGGGGACAGGGAATGGGTGAAAAACTGTTTTTT
CAGRRGQGMGEKLFF
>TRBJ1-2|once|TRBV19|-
TGTGCCAGTAGGGAACCGGGTGGCTACACCTTC
CASREPGGYTF
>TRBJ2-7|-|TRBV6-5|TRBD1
TGTGCCAGCAGCCCACTGGGACAGGGGGACGAGCAGTACTTC
CASSPLGQGDEQYF
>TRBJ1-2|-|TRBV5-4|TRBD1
TGTGCCAGCAGCTTGGTGCGGACAGGGTATGGCTACACCTTC
CASSLVRTGYGYTF
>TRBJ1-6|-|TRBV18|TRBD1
TGTGCCAGCTCACCTCAGGGGGCGTCACCCCTCCACTTT
CASSPQGASPLHF
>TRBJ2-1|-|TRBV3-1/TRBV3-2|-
TGTGCCAGCAGCCAACGTATCGGACAACCGGTTGATGAGCAGTTCTTC
CASSQRIGQPVDEQFF
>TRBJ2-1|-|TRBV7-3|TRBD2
TGTGCCAGCAGCTTTGGCGGGAGGGATTGGTTCTTC
CASSFGGRDWFF
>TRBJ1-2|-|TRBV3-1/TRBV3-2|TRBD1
TGTGCCAGCAGCCAAGGGGACAGGGCCTATGGCTACACCTTC
CASSQGDRAYGYTF
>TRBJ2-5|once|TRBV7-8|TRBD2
TGTGCCAGCAGCTCTCAAGCGGGGTCGGAGACCCAGTACTTC
CASSSQAGSETQYF
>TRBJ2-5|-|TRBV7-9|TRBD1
TGTGCCAGCAGCGGAGGGGACAGGTTGGTGGAGACCCAGTACTTC
CASSGGDRLVETQYF
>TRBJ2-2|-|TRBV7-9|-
TGTGCCAGCAGCTTAGCAGGGAGGACCGGGGAGCTGTTTTTT
CASSLAGRTGELFF
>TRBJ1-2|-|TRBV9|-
TGTGCCAGCAGCGCCCAGGGTGGGCTCTATGGCTACACCTTC
CASSAQGGLYGYTF
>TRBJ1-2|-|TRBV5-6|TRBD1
TGTGCCAGCACTTTCCGGGACAGGGGTAACTATGGCTACACCTTC
CASTFRDRGNYGYTF
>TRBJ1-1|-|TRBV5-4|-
TGTGCCAGCAGCTTGAGGGGGGGAACTAATGAAGCTTTCTTT
CASSLRGGTNEAFF
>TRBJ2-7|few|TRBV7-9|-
TGTGCCAGCAGCTTAGTCTCGGTTGAGCAGTACTTC
CASSLVSVEQYF
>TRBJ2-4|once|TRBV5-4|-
TGTGCCAGCAGCTTGGCCGGGGGGCGAGCCAAAAACATTCAGTACTTC
CASSLAGGRAKNIQYF
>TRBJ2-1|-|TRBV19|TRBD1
TGTGCCAGTAGCAGAGGAGACAGGGGAAACCACAATGAGCAGTTCTTC
CASSRGDRGNHNEQFF
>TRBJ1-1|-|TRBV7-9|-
TGTGCCAGCAGAAACAGGGCTGCGAACACTGAAGCTTTCTTT
CASRNRAANTEAFF
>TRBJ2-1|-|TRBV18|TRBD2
TGTGCCAGCTCACCGTTCATACTAGCGGGGAATGAGCAGTTCTTC
CASSPFILAGNEQFF
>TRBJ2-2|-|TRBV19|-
TGTGCGTCAGAGAGGGTCCGGAACACCGGGGAGCTGTTTTTT
CASERVRNTGELFF
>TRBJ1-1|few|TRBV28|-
TGTGCCAGCAGTTTAGGGGGCCCCAGCACTGAAGCTTTCTTT
CASSLGGPSTEAFF
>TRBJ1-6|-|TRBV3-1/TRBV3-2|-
TGTGCCAGCAGCCAAGGGAGATCGGGTAATTCACCCCTCCACTTT
CASSQGRSGNSPLHF
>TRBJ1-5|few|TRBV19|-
TGTGCCTCAGGCCGTTATAGCAATCAGCCCCAGCATTTT
CASGRYSNQPQHF